Sequencing of this T cell receptor (beta chain) was carried out in a study of circulating CD8 cells and anti-PD-1 response in melanoma. Each library started from roughly 15 ng of total RNA using the QIAseq Immune Repertoire TCR panel. TCRdb re-derived calls from the reads in MiXCR, one entry per CDR3 protein. The sample shows about 1,300 distinct CDR3 sequences, about 10% of them seen only once. Looked up from germline, CDR1 is MNHEY and CDR2 is SVGAGI. V gave up 7 bases and J gave up 4 bases, with 5 bases separating them. This CDR3 comprises 11 residues. This clonotype showed up just a few times. Live CD3+CD8+TCRalphabeta+ cells were sorted into four subsets by PD-1 and/or TIGIT.

The TCR was taken from a human donor with melanoma. The chain employs TRBV6-5 and TRBJ2-1; D uncertain. The sample in question was CD8+ T cells from PBMCs, obtained at baseline or after one month of anti-PD-1 therapy (not recorded which). CDR3 residues: CASKSYNEQFF. CDR3 coding DNA: TGTGCCAGCAAGTCGTACAATGAGCAGTTCTTC.